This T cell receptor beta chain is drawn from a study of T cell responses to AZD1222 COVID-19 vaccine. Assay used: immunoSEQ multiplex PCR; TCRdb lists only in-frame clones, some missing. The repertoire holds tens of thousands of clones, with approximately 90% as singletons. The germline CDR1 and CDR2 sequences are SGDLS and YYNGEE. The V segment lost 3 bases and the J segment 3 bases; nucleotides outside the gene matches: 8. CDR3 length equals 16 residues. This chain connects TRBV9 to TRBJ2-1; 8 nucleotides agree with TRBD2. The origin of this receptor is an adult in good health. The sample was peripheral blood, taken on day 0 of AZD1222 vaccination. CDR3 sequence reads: CASSGASRGDYNEQFF. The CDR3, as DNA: TGTGCCAGCAGCGGGGCCTCGCGGGGGGACTACAATGAGCAGTTCTTC.